One sample yielded the 3 T cell receptor beta chains listed below, sequenced in a study of blood T cell repertoires in COVID-19. The method was immunoSEQ multiplex PCR; TCRdb's version includes in-frame clones alone and lacks a portion of them. This table holds over 150,000 clones, over 75% found once. The sequenced material came from PBMCs or T cells enriched from blood (not recorded which). These TCRs come from a woman aged 18-30 years who had recovered from COVID-19.

This chain's CDR3 is CASSLRGAYNEQFF. CDR3 in DNA: TGTGCCAGCAGCCTCCGGGGGGCCTACAATGAGCAGTTCTTC. This chain joins TRBV3-1 (or the pseudogene TRBV3-2) and TRBJ2-1, with TRBD2 matching 7 bases. The CDR3 is 14 residues long. Germline CDR1 and CDR2: LGHDT and YNNKEL (reference sequence). Trimming at V came to 4 bases and at J to 2 bases, leaving 2 bases not matched to a gene.

This clone was seen more than once but under ten times. The same CDR3 is also encoded by other DNA sequences in this sample. The V gene is TRBV5-4, the J gene TRBJ1-3; D call uncertain. Germline V gives CDR1 SGHNT, CDR2 YYREEE (reference sequence). Trimming shortened V by 4 bases and J by 8 bases, and 7 bases separated the two germline ends. There are 11 residues in the CDR3. CDR3 coding DNA: TGTGCCAGCAGCCTGGCGGACACCATATATTTT. This encodes CASSLADTIYF.

The chain has TRBV2 and TRBJ2-5, with D possibly TRBD2 on 5 matching bases. Per germline, CDR1 SNHLY and CDR2 FYNNEI. V lost 7 bases to trimming and J lost 6 bases, with 12 bases between them. The CDR3 is made up of 12 amino acids. The CDR3 region has the DNA TGTGCCAGCAACGACTACGAACAGACCCAGTACTTC. This gives the protein CASNDYEQTQYF.